This T cell receptor beta chain was sequenced in a study of OX40 agonist ivuxolimab in advanced cancers. Looking at the study overall: Prior checkpoint blockade (anti-PD-1, anti-PD-L1 or anti-CTLA-4) was permitted; around 37% had it.

V was pared by 0 bases and J by 1 base, with 8 bases between. CDR3 size: 15 residues. Germline loops: CDR1 SGHRS, CDR2 YFSETQ. Here immunoSEQ multiplex PCR was the method, and the copy in TCRdb shows in-frame clones only, minus some. The repertoire holds about 71,000 clones, with about 88% as singletons. The clonotype was recovered from an adult with an advanced solid tumor such as melanoma, head and neck, liver or kidney cancer. The V and J genes are TRBV5-1 and TRBJ2-1; D is unresolved. The specimen comprised CD4+ or CD8+ T cells sorted from blood, sampled in a trial of the OX40 agonist ivuxolimab. CDR3 DNA: TGCGCCAGCAGCTTGGATTCCATATCCTACAATGAGCAGTTCTTC. It codes for CASSLDSISYNEQFF.